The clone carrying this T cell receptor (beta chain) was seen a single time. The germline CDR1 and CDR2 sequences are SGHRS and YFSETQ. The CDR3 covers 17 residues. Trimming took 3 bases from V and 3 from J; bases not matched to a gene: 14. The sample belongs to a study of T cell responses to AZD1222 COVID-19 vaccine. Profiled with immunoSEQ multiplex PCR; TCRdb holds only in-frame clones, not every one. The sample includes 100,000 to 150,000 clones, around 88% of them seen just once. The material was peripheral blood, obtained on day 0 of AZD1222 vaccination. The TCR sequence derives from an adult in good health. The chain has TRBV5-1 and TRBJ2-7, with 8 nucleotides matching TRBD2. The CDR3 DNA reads TGCGCCAGCAGCTACACTAGCGGTCGCCTTATAATCTACGAGCAGTACTTC. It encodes CASSYTSGRLIIYEQYF.